This T cell receptor (beta chain) came from a study of T cell clonality in common variable immunodeficiency. Heparinized whole blood, roughly 4.5 to 8 ml, came from each donor. This clone came up many times. Sequencing ends 3 residues short of the CDR3 end; the germline J gene provides the rest. Equal genomic DNA amounts from CVID and control samples were sequenced. TCRdb's copy holds only in-frame clones and misses some; the assay was immunoSEQ multiplex PCR. The sample has about 45,000 clones, none seen only once. V dropped 7 bases and J dropped 3 bases, with 10 bases sitting between them. The V gene's germline CDR1 is SGHRS and CDR2 YFSETQ. The CDR3 contains 12 residues.

This chain connects TRBV5-1 to TRBJ1-1; D possibly corresponds to TRBD1 (5 bases). Sequencing was carried out using peripheral blood mononuclear cells. The source of this sequence is a person aged 18 to 75 in good health. The CDR3 here is CASGQRDTEAFF. The part of the CDR3 DNA that was read is TGCGCCAGCGGACAACGAGACACTGAA.